This entry lists 24 T cell receptor beta chains sequenced from one sample in a study of control samples from healthy donors and cancer patients. Clones were sequenced by immunoSEQ multiplex PCR, and TCRdb holds only the in-frame ones, with some missing. This table has about 25,000 clones, 65% to 90% appearing once. Material: PBMCs. These receptors originate from a woman aged 60-75 years with head and neck cancer.

The chain joins TRBV5-1 to TRBJ2-1, with 7 bases matching TRBD1. The CDR3 length is 16 residues. Per germline, CDR1 SGHRS and CDR2 YFSETQ. The junction had 7 bases not matched to a gene; V was cut back by 4 bases and J by 0 bases. The chain's CDR3 is CASSPGTEGSYNEQFF. Written as DNA, the CDR3 is TGCGCCAGCAGCCCCGGGACAGAGGGCTCCTACAATGAGCAGTTCTTC. Combining the CDR3 with reference TRBV5-1 and TRBJ2-1 gives the whole variable domain KAGVTQTPRYLIKTRGQQVTLSCSPISGHRSVSWYQQTPGQGLQFLFEYFSETQRNKGNFPGRFSGRQFSNSRSEMNVSTLELGDSALYLCASSPGTEGSYNEQFFGPGTRLTVL.

The J gene is TRBJ1-1, the V gene TRBV6-5; 8 bases agree with TRBD1. The junction had 0 bases not matched to a gene; V was cut back by 8 bases and J by 1 base. The CDR3 loop spans 12 amino acids. Per the germline V gene, CDR1 is MNHEY and CDR2 is SVGAGI. Written as DNA, the CDR3 is TGTGCCAGCGGACAGGGGAACACTGAAGCTTTCTTT. This codes for CASGQGNTEAFF.

The chain uses TRBV7-9 and TRBJ1-2; TRBD1 might be the D (6 bases). The CDR3 has 16 amino acids. Germline-derived CDR1 and CDR2 are SEHNR and FQNEAQ (reference sequence). The germline V and J ends were trimmed by 5 bases and 0 bases, with 16 bases remaining between them. CDR3 region: CASSPPDSPANYGYTF. CDR3 in DNA: TGTGCCAGCAGCCCCCCGGACAGTCCCGCTAACTATGGCTACACCTTC.

This sequence joins TRBV12-5 and TRBJ2-1; 9 nucleotides match TRBD2. The germline V gene has CDR1 LGHNT and CDR2 FRNRAP. CDR3 length: 16 amino acids. The trim removed 2 bases at V and 8 bases at J, leaving 10 bases unmatched. The CDR3 loop is CASGLTTGGRADEQFF. CDR3 coding DNA: TGTGCTAGTGGTTTGACAACAGGCGGGAGGGCCGATGAGCAGTTCTTC.

The chain uses TRBV18 and TRBJ1-4, with D hard to call. Germline-derived CDR1 and CDR2 are KGHSH and LQKENI. The ends were cut back, 0 bases at V and 10 bases at J, with 15 bases in the middle. The CDR3 runs to 15 residues. CDR3 bases: TGTGCCAGCTCACCACCGTCAGACCCGAAGGGAAAACTGTTTTTT. Its translation is CASSPPSDPKGKLFF.

This chain uses TRBV7-2 with TRBJ1-5; no clear D gene. CDR3 length: 14 amino acids. The V gene lost 1 base and the J gene lost 6 bases, with 10 bases spanning the gap. CDR1 and CDR2 from the germline V gene are SGHTA and FQGNSA. CDR3 DNA sequence: TGTGCCAGCAGCTTAGAGGGTACGTTTCAGCCCCAGCATTTT. Its translation: CASSLEGTFQPQHF.

The chain joins TRBV15 to TRBJ1-4, with D unclear. CDR1 LNHNV and CDR2 YYDKDF come from the germline V gene (reference sequence). CDR3 size: 15 residues. V lost 3 bases, J lost 8 bases, and 16 bases lay in between. CDR3 coding DNA: TGTGCCACCAGCAGCCCGCCGGCCCTCGGGGAAAAACTGTTTTTT. It yields the protein CATSSPPALGEKLFF.

This clone occurred a few times. This rearrangement joins TRBV27 to TRBJ1-5; D gene unclear. V lost 2 bases to trimming and J lost 4 bases, with 6 bases between them. The germline gives CDR1 MNHEY, CDR2 SMNVEV (reference sequence). This CDR3 has 13 amino acids. The CDR3 sequence: CASSLTTNQPQHF. The CDR3 nucleotides read TGTGCCAGCAGTTTAACTACAAATCAGCCCCAGCATTTT.

The sample holds one count of this clone. The gene calls are TRBV5-1 and TRBJ1-1, with unresolved D. The germline gives CDR1 SGHRS, CDR2 YFSETQ. V lost 0 bases to trimming and J lost 5 bases, with 8 bases between them. The length of the CDR3 is 13 residues. DNA for the CDR3: TGCGCCAGCAGCTTGGTCGTAACGACTGAAGCTTTCTTT. Its protein product is CASSLVVTTEAFF.

This clone occurred once. The chain links TRBV5-4 to TRBJ1-5; D not resolved. Trimming removed 4 bases at V and 3 bases at J, with 8 bases between. The CDR3 runs to 13 residues. The germline V gene encodes CDR1 SGHNT and CDR2 YYREEE (reference sequence). CDR3 sequence reads: CASSLGYNQPQHF. The CDR3 region has the DNA TGTGCCAGCAGCCTGGGGTACAATCAGCCCCAGCATTTT.

This clone appeared a few times. V gene TRBV29-1 combines with J gene TRBJ2-5; D possibly matches TRBD1 or TRBD2 (5 bases each). The V end was cut by 6 bases, the J end by 5 bases, with 10 bases between. The CDR3 loop spans 11 amino acids. Germline assignment: CDR1 SQVTM and CDR2 ANQGSEA. The CDR3 reads CSVKGEETQYF. The CDR3 nucleotides read TGCAGCGTCAAAGGGGAGGAGACCCAGTACTTC.

The V gene is TRBV6-5, the J gene TRBJ1-5; unclear D gene. Per the germline V gene, CDR1 is MNHEY and CDR2 is SVGAGI. Deletions cut 8 bases from V and 2 bases from J, with 10 bases between. This CDR3 comprises 13 residues. CDR3 nucleotide sequence: TGTGCCAGCTCGACTCACGGCAATCAGCCCCAGCATTTT. Residues: CASSTHGNQPQHF.

A few counts support this clone. In DNA, the CDR3 is TGCAGCGTTTCGTTCGCCAGCTCCTACGAGCAGTACTTC. This sequence encodes CSVSFASSYEQYF. The V gene is TRBV29-1, the J gene TRBJ2-7; D is uncertain. Germline CDR1 reads SQVTM; CDR2 reads ANQGSEA. CDR3 length: 13 residues. Trimming pared 5 bases from V and 0 bases from J, leaving 11 bases between.

V and J are TRBV27 and TRBJ2-7; no reliable D call. Germline-derived CDR1 and CDR2 are MNHEY and SMNVEV (reference sequence). Deletions cut 5 bases from V and 0 bases from J, with 11 bases between. The length of the CDR3 is 14 residues. In nucleotides, the CDR3 is TGTGCCAGCAGTATTCCGTTCGGCTCCTACGAGCAGTACTTC. Its protein product is CASSIPFGSYEQYF.

V and J are TRBV4-3 and TRBJ1-4; the D is unclear. Germline V gene data show CDR1 as LGHNA and CDR2 as YSLEER. CDR3 size: 16 residues. V was cut by 0 bases and J by 6 bases, with 14 bases left in between. The CDR3 region has the DNA TGCGCCAGCAGCCAAGATGAGTGGAGCGGATATGAAAAACTGTTTTTT. Amino acid sequence: CASSQDEWSGYEKLFF.

The chain uses TRBV7-2 and TRBJ2-7, with 7 bases fitting TRBD2. This CDR3 region has 16 residues. The V gene end was trimmed by 4 bases and the J gene end by 1 base; junction bases not matched to a gene: 10. The germline V gene encodes CDR1 SGHTA and CDR2 FQGNSA. The CDR3 is CASSSAGGGISYEQYF. Written as DNA, the CDR3 is TGTGCCAGCAGCTCCGCCGGGGGAGGGATTTCCTACGAGCAGTACTTC.

CDR3 DNA: TGTGCCAGCAGCTTAGCTGGTGAAGCTTTCTTT. It is translated as CASSLAGEAFF. J is TRBJ1-1 and V is TRBV11-3; D gene ambiguous. The CDR3 contains 11 residues. CDR1 and CDR2 (germline): SGHNT, YENEEA. V was pared by 1 base and J by 7 bases, with 4 bases between.

The J gene is TRBJ1-5, the V gene TRBV6-5; D uncertain. Germline V gene lookup returns CDR1 MNHEY and CDR2 SVGAGI. The V end was cut by 5 bases, the J end by 1 base, with 9 bases between. The CDR3 runs 14 residues. CDR3 protein: CASSRVSSNQPQHF. The CDR3 DNA reads TGTGCCAGCAGTAGGGTTTCCAGCAATCAGCCCCAGCATTTT.

The gene calls are TRBV6-2 or TRBV6-3 and TRBJ2-7; no clear D gene. Looked up from germline, CDR1 is MNHEY and CDR2 is SVGEGT. The CDR3 runs 14 residues. V was cut by 2 bases and J by 2 bases, with 10 bases left in between. The CDR3, as DNA: TGTGCCAGCAGTTACGTTCAGCCTCCCTACGAGCAGTACTTC. Its translation is CASSYVQPPYEQYF.

CDR3 bases: TGTGCCAGCAGTTTTGGGGGGGCTAGAGGATATGGCTACACCTTC. Translation gives CASSFGGARGYGYTF. The J gene is TRBJ1-2, the V gene TRBV27, with TRBD1 as a possible D gene (6 bases). Germline assignment: CDR1 MNHEY and CDR2 SMNVEV (reference sequence). The CDR3 runs 15 residues. V lost 3 bases to trimming and J lost 5 bases, with 16 bases between them.

This clone was seen once. The genes are TRBV4-3 and TRBJ1-4; D unclear. CDR1 LGHNA and CDR2 YSLEER come from the germline V gene. This CDR3 contains 14 residues. Trimming pared 0 bases from V and 11 bases from J, leaving 13 bases between. DNA of the CDR3: TGCGCCAGCAGCCAAGACTGGACCACTCACAAACTGTTTTTT. Protein sequence: CASSQDWTTHKLFF.

This clone is a singleton in its sample. The chain links TRBV4-3 to TRBJ1-2; D gene uncertain. This CDR3 has 13 residues. With 4 bases removed from V and 3 bases from J, the gap between germline ends came to 9 bases. Germline V gives CDR1 LGHNA, CDR2 YSLEER. The CDR3 loop is CASSRSSDYGYTF. CDR3 bases: TGCGCCAGCAGCCGCTCGAGCGACTATGGCTACACCTTC.

The chain employs TRBV6-5 and TRBJ1-2; D perhaps matches TRBD1 (6 bases). Per germline, CDR1 MNHEY and CDR2 SVGAGI. V dropped 0 bases and J dropped 7 bases, with 15 bases sitting between them. This CDR3 comprises 15 residues. CDR3 amino acids: CASSYSLGGASGYTF. Written as DNA, the CDR3 is TGTGCCAGCAGTTACTCGTTGGGGGGCGCATCTGGCTACACCTTC.

This chain uses TRBV11-1 with TRBJ2-3, with D perhaps matching TRBD2 (6 bases). Germline V gene lookup returns CDR1 SGHAT and CDR2 FQDESV (reference sequence). The CDR3 totals 15 residues. Trimming took 2 bases from V and 1 from J, leaving 10 bases between them. The CDR3 reads CASSLRRVGTDTQYF. CDR3 DNA: TGTGCCAGCAGCTTAAGGAGGGTGGGCACAGATACGCAGTATTTT.